These 29 T cell receptor beta chains were sequenced from one sample in a study of metastatic and nonmetastatic thyroid tumors. TCRdb reanalyzed the PCR reads with MiXCR. The data show about 5,000 clones, 28% seen once. Every patient underwent thyroid surgery untreated. The sequenced sample was adjacent normal tissue. These receptors originate from a female donor with papillary thyroid cancer or a benign thyroid nodule (not recorded which). Some clones in this sample may be carry-over from other donors' samples.

The gene calls are TRBV5-1 and TRBJ2-1; 8 nucleotides align to TRBD1. The length of the CDR3 is 16 residues. The ends lost 0 bases at V and 3 bases at J; junction bases unmatched: 5. From germline, CDR1 is SGHRS and CDR2 YFSETQ. In DNA form, the CDR3 reads TGCGCCAGCAGCTTGGGCCCAGGGGGCATCTACAATGAGCAGTTCTTC. Translated, it gives CASSLGPGGIYNEQFF.

The V call is TRBV6-1, the J call TRBJ2-7; D not certain. The CDR3 totals 14 residues. Trimming cost V 6 bases and J 0 bases, with 12 bases left between them. From germline, CDR1 is MNHNS and CDR2 SASEGT. This chain's CDR3 is CASRTGLLSYEQYF. The CDR3 nucleotides read TGTGCCAGCAGGACTGGCCTCCTCTCCTACGAGCAGTACTTC.

The chain carries TRBV6-1 and TRBJ2-7, with no clear D. CDR1 and CDR2 (germline): MNHNS, SASEGT. V was cut by 3 bases and J by 6 bases, with 6 bases left in between. CDR3 length equals 11 residues. Here the CDR3 DNA reads TGTGCCAGCAGTGATAAATCCGAGCAGTACGTC. Protein product: CASSDKSEQYV.

The chain joins TRBV18 to TRBJ1-5, with no clear D. Trimming shortened V by 6 bases and J by 7 bases, and 16 bases separated the two germline ends. CDR1 is KGHSH, CDR2 LQKENI, per germline. This CDR3 has 14 residues. The DNA of the CDR3 is TGTGCCAGCTCCTCCGGGGTTGTCGGGCAGCCCCAGCATTTT. Encoded protein: CASSSGVVGQPQHF.

This clone showed up just a few times. The chain joins TRBV27 to TRBJ1-2; possibly TRBD1 for D (6 bases). V lost 2 bases and J 8 bases, leaving 15 bases between the germline ends. Per germline, CDR1 MNHEY and CDR2 SMNVEV (reference sequence). The CDR3 contains 14 residues. In nucleotides, the CDR3 is TGTGCCAGCAGTTTAGGGGGCCCTCAAAGGGGCTACACCTTC. This gives the protein CASSLGGPQRGYTF.

This clone was counted ten times or more. At the DNA level, this CDR3 is encoded by other sequences in the same sample as well. J is TRBJ2-5 and V is TRBV11-2, with 11 bases fitting TRBD1. With 5 bases clipped from V and 4 bases from J, the junction kept 12 bases outside the gene matches. From germline, CDR1 is SGHAT and CDR2 FQNNGV. The length of the CDR3 is 17 residues. In DNA, the CDR3 is TGTGCCAGCAGCCCGCCGGGACAGGGGGTAAGAAGAGAGACCCAGTACTTC. Protein product: CASSPPGQGVRRETQYF.

This clone occurred many times. This chain links TRBV5-5 with TRBJ2-7; unclear D gene. The CDR3 loop spans 14 amino acids. The V gene lost 0 bases and the J gene lost 2 bases, with 9 bases spanning the gap. Germline V gene lookup returns CDR1 SGHKS and CDR2 YYEKEE (reference sequence). The CDR3 sequence is CASSLASGAYEQYF. Here the CDR3 DNA reads TGTGCCAGCAGCTTGGCCTCAGGAGCCTACGAGCAGTACTTC.

With respect to this clone: No conserved phenylalanine or tryptophan is present at the end of the CDR3, so a read error is the likely explanation. The DNA is left out, because the CDR3 cannot be placed on it with certainty; the CDR3 is given as TCRdb lists it. The chain combines TRBV28 with TRBJ2-2; the listed D gene, TRBD2, was not tested against the DNA. The CDR3 comprises 16 residues, both ends counted. Germline lookup yields CDR1 MDHEN and CDR2 SYDVKM. CDR3 residues: CASSTSAGRNTGEQFC.

The J gene is TRBJ2-1, the V gene TRBV10-2; 9 positions agree with TRBD2. After removal of 1 base from V and 8 bases from J, the junction contained 6 bases not matched to a gene. CDR1 is WSHSY, CDR2 SAAADI, per germline. This CDR3 spans 15 amino acids. CDR3 amino acids: CASSEYPAGGHEQFF. The CDR3 DNA follows: TGCGCCAGCAGTGAGTATCCAGCGGGAGGACATGAGCAGTTCTTC.

There are a few counts of this clone. The J gene is TRBJ1-2, the V gene TRBV19; D possibly corresponds to TRBD1 (5 bases). V was clipped by 2 bases and J by 6 bases, with 10 bases between them. The CDR3 has 13 amino acids. CDR1 and CDR2 from the germline V gene are LNHDA and SQIVND (reference sequence). The CDR3 sequence is CASSIWGGNGYTF. In nucleotides, the CDR3 is TGTGCCAGTAGTATATGGGGCGGAAATGGCTACACCTTC.

Concerning this clone: No conserved phenylalanine or tryptophan ends this CDR3, so it is likely a read error. Because the CDR3's place on the DNA is in doubt, the DNA is left out and the CDR3 is given as listed by TCRdb. The chain carries TRBV15 and TRBJ1-6. The CDR3 is 13 residues long, ends included. Germline V CDR1 and CDR2: LNHNV, YYDKDF (reference sequence). The CDR3 loop reads CATSVRVDSPLLY.

The CDR3 DNA reads TGCGCCAGCCGATCCGGGACTGCCAACTCCTACGAGCAGTACTTC. It specifies CASRSGTANSYEQYF. The chain is built from TRBV5-1 and TRBJ2-7, with D possibly matching TRBD2 (6 bases). V lost 7 bases to trimming and J lost 0 bases, with 17 bases between them. The CDR3 is 15 residues long. Germline assignment: CDR1 SGHRS and CDR2 YFSETQ.

This chain uses TRBV2 with TRBJ1-4, with no clear D. Trimming shortened V by 4 bases and J by 0 bases, and 6 bases separated the two germline ends. Germline V gene lookup returns CDR1 SNHLY and CDR2 FYNNEI. The CDR3 covers 14 residues. Here the CDR3 DNA reads TGTGCCAGCAGTGGGGTTCCAACTAATGAAAAACTGTTTTTT. Encoded protein: CASSGVPTNEKLFF. Using reference TRBV2 and TRBJ1-4 for the parts outside the CDR3, the full variable domain is EPEVTQTPSHQVTQMGQEVILRCVPISNHLYFYWYRQILGQKVEFLVSFYNNEISEKSEIFDDQFSVERPDGSNFTLKIRSTKLEDSAMYFCASSGVPTNEKLFFGSGTQLSVL.

This chain uses TRBV20-1 with TRBJ2-1; 11 bases fit TRBD2. This CDR3 region has 18 residues. V was clipped by 2 bases and J by 6 bases; unmatched bases: 15. Germline V gene sequence: CDR1 DFQATT, CDR2 SNEGSKA (reference sequence). The CDR3 reads CSARRTSLAGGRVNEQFF. The CDR3 region has the DNA TGCAGTGCTAGACGGACAAGTTTAGCGGGAGGGCGGGTCAATGAGCAGTTCTTC.

This clone is deemed large. V is TRBV30 and J is TRBJ2-7, with D perhaps matching TRBD1 or TRBD2 (5 bases each). The CDR3 is 15 amino acids. V shed 3 bases and J shed 2 bases, with 17 bases lying between them. The germline CDR1 and CDR2 sequences are GTSNPN and SVGIG (reference sequence). The CDR3 DNA is TGTGCCTGGAGCAAGGGACCGGGCCCAGCCTACGAGCAGTACTTC. Amino acid sequence: CAWSKGPGPAYEQYF.

Only a few counts were recorded for this clone. The CDR3 coding sequence is TGTGCCAGGACTCCGAAGGAGCAGTACTTC. Translating gives CARTPKEQYF. The chain carries TRBV19 and TRBJ2-7; unclear D gene. Germline-derived CDR1 and CDR2 are LNHDA and SQIVND (reference sequence). The CDR3 covers 10 residues. Trimming removed 9 bases from V and 7 bases from J, with 10 bases in between.

This clone is labeled as medium-sized. V and J are TRBV7-6 and TRBJ1-5; tentative D call: TRBD1 (5 bases). Per the germline V gene, CDR1 is SGHVS and CDR2 is FNYEAQ. The CDR3 runs to 16 residues. V lost 5 bases and J lost 6, with 20 bases in between. CDR3 sequence (DNA): TGTGCCAGCAGCCTAGAAGTGGGGGGGTCTCGTCAGCCCCAGCATTTT. This codes for CASSLEVGGSRQPQHF.

This sequence joins TRBV7-6 and TRBJ2-5; 7 bases match TRBD2. V was pared by 5 bases and J by 3 bases, with 9 bases of the junction left unmatched. This CDR3 has 15 amino acids. The germline V gene has CDR1 SGHVS and CDR2 FNYEAQ. CDR3 DNA: TGTGCCAGCAGCGCACCGGGACTAAGAAAAGAGACCCAGTACTTC. Its translation is CASSAPGLRKETQYF.

The rearrangement uses TRBV19 and TRBJ1-5; 8 positions agree with TRBD1. The CDR3 has 16 amino acids. The V and J ends lost 9 bases and 1 base, in that order; junction bases with no gene match: 11. CDR1 and CDR2 (germline): LNHDA, SQIVND (reference sequence). CDR3 amino acids: CASSTGGYTSNQPQHF. CDR3 in DNA: TGTGCCAGCTCCACAGGGGGGTATACGAGCAATCAGCCCCAGCATTTT.

This clone occurred a few times. The chain is built from TRBV10-1 and TRBJ2-7, with 10 bases lining up with TRBD2. The germline CDR1 and CDR2 sequences are WNHNN and SYGVQD (reference sequence). The CDR3 contains 14 residues. Losses at the gene ends were 4 bases for V and 5 bases for J; bases not matched to a gene: 5. The CDR3 DNA sequence: TGCGCCAGCAGTGGGTCTAGCGGGAGCCACGAGCAGTACTTC. Its protein product is CASSGSSGSHEQYF.

This clone is medium-sized by share. This chain links TRBV4-1 with TRBJ2-7; D ambiguous. The CDR3 length is 15 residues. Per germline, CDR1 MGHRA and CDR2 YSYEKL. The V end was cut by 0 bases, the J end by 0 bases, with 9 bases between. In DNA, the CDR3 is TGCGCCAGCAGCCAAGATTCCAGGAGCTCCTACGAGCAGTACTTC. This sequence encodes CASSQDSRSSYEQYF.

The chain uses TRBV11-2 and TRBJ2-1, with 7 bases identical to TRBD2. This CDR3 is 17 amino acids long. The V gene end was trimmed by 0 bases and the J gene end by 0 bases; junction bases not matched to a gene: 5. The germline CDR1 and CDR2 sequences are SGHAT and FQNNGV. DNA of the CDR3: TGTGCCAGCAGCTTAGATCGGGGCGGGAGCTCCTACAATGAGCAGTTCTTC. This codes for CASSLDRGGSSYNEQFF.

Turning to this clone: The germline gene is not matched at one end of the junction; a read error may be the cause. The chain couples TRBV12-3 or TRBV12-4 to TRBJ2-2, with TRBD2 identical over 10 bases. There are 19 residues in the CDR3. For the CDR3, the DNA is TGTGCCAGCAGTTTCGTCAGCGGGAGGGCCGTATACGACACTGGGGAGCCGTTTTTT. It specifies CASSFVSGRAVYDTGEPFF.

By its share, this clone is medium-sized (0.01 to 0.1%). The V call is TRBV28, the J call TRBJ2-3; D is possibly TRBD2 (7 bases). This CDR3 contains 16 residues. CDR1 is MDHEN and CDR2 is SYDVKM in the germline V gene. Trimming removed 5 bases from V and 3 bases from J, with 18 bases in between. The CDR3 region has the DNA TGTGCCAGCAGTCCCCGAGGGGGGGCGAGGACAGATACGCAGTATTTT. It encodes CASSPRGGARTDTQYF.

In this sample, this clone is medium-sized. The rearrangement links TRBV5-1 to TRBJ1-5; the D gene is possibly TRBD1 (6 bases). The germline CDR1 and CDR2 sequences are SGHRS and YFSETQ. The CDR3 has 17 amino acids. V was pared by 0 bases and J by 2 bases, with 15 bases between. DNA for the CDR3: TGCGCCAGCAGCTTGGGGTATGGGGGCGCAGGCAATCAGCCCCAGCATTTT. Amino acid sequence: CASSLGYGGAGNQPQHF. Full variable domain (rest looked up from reference TRBV5-1 and TRBJ1-5): KAGVTQTPRYLIKTRGQQVTLSCSPISGHRSVSWYQQTPGQGLQFLFEYFSETQRNKGNFPGRFSGRQFSNSRSEMNVSTLELGDSALYLCASSLGYGGAGNQPQHFGDGTRLSIL.

The J gene is TRBJ1-6, the V gene TRBV5-1; tentative D call: TRBD1 (5 bases). The CDR3 covers 15 residues. Trimming stripped 3 bases from V and 2 bases from J, with 9 bases between. Germline V lookup: CDR1 SGHRS, CDR2 YFSETQ. The CDR3 DNA is TGCGCCAGCAGCTGGCAGGGCCCCTATAATTCACCCCTCCACTTT. Translation gives CASSWQGPYNSPLHF.

This clone appeared a few times. The J gene is TRBJ2-3, the V gene TRBV12-3 or TRBV12-4; D perhaps matches TRBD2 (6 bases). The CDR3 has 12 residues. V dropped 6 bases and J dropped 9 bases, with 13 bases sitting between them. This CDR3 is CASRPTGDTQYF. CDR3 sequence (DNA): TGTGCCAGCAGGCCGACGGGGGACACGCAGTATTTT.

CDR3 in amino acids: CASSKDRDRRSPLHF. The DNA for the CDR3 is TGTGCCAGCAGCAAAGACCGGGACAGAAGATCACCCCTCCACTTT. The V and J genes are TRBV7-2 and TRBJ1-6, with 7 bases aligning to TRBD1. The V and J ends lost 5 bases and 10 bases, in that order; junction bases with no gene match: 11. Germline V gene data show CDR1 as SGHTA and CDR2 as FQGNSA. The CDR3 is made up of 15 amino acids.

This clone was counted only a few times. V usage is TRBV12-3 or TRBV12-4 and J usage is TRBJ1-5, with D tentatively TRBD1 (6 bases). V was pared by 8 bases and J by 0 bases, with 11 bases between. The length of the CDR3 is 14 residues. The CDR3: CASRGGSSNQPQHF. CDR3 bases: TGTGCCAGCCGAGGGGGGAGTAGCAATCAGCCCCAGCATTTT.